These T cell receptor beta chains were read from a single sample in a study of CXCR3-negative and CXCR3-positive naive CD8 T cells. TCRdb re-called the 5' RACE reads, yielding one record per CDR3 amino acid sequence without DNA. Here the sample table reports about 50,000 distinct CDR3 sequences. Sequences were obtained from naive CXCR3- CD8+ T cells from blood. These receptors were taken from a human donor in good health. Some clones in this sample may be carry-over from other donors' samples. Both conserved end residues are part of each CDR3. The size of a clone is reported for some rows only, either as once, few or many, or as a class for expanded clones.

TRBJ2-2 | TRBV29-1 | NA | CSVRPAGDSTGELFF
TRBJ2-4 | TRBV27 | NA | CASSCRGRGNIQYF
TRBJ2-5 | TRBV7-7 | NA | CASSPDRGWETQYF
TRBJ2-7 | TRBV7-9 | NA | CASSSASTYEQYF
TRBJ2-1 | TRBV6-7 | NA | CASSYLDRSSYNEQFF
TRBJ1-4 | TRBV29-1 | NA | CSSAFRDTGEKLFF
TRBJ1-1 | TRBV7-9 | NA | CASSPSSTPPGVTEAFF
TRBJ2-1 | TRBV28 | NA | CASSPDRGSGEQFF
TRBJ2-5 | TRBV14 | NA | CASSQVSRGGKQETQYF
TRBJ1-2 | TRBV4-1 | NA | CASSPGEGLYGYTF
TRBJ2-2 | TRBV11-2 | NA | CASSLIRLANTGELFF
TRBJ2-2 | TRBV30 | NA | CAWSTSGAGELFF
TRBJ2-1 | TRBV19 | NA | CASSIDGLSSYNEQFF
TRBJ2-4 | TRBV11-2 | NA | CASSLFEREKNIQYF
TRBJ2-7 | TRBV20-1 | NA | CSASHRDQVGHEQYF
TRBJ2-7 | TRBV19 | NA | CASSISASGGPLGVEQYF
TRBJ1-2 | TRBV6-5 | NA | CASTPSGTYGYTF
TRBJ2-3 | TRBV12-3/TRBV12-4 | NA | CASSFWDRDADTQYF
TRBJ2-7 | TRBV4-2 | NA | CASSQEDSGGPSPYEQYF
TRBJ2-7 | TRBV12-3/TRBV12-4 | NA | CASSFARGEQYF
TRBJ1-1 | TRBV20-1 | NA | CSAGTGVNNEAFF
TRBJ2-7 | TRBV7-8 | NA | CASSPTGHGSYEQYF
TRBJ2-1 | TRBV3-1 | NA | CASSQDGAGPSSYNEQFF
TRBJ2-5 | TRBV28 | NA | CASSFRDRKHF
TRBJ2-7 | TRBV7-9 | NA | CASSLGQGTTYEQYF
TRBJ2-3 | TRBV20-1 | NA | CSASPLAGGIYGATDTQYF
TRBJ2-7 | TRBV5-1 | NA | CASSLEGMPNEQYF
TRBJ1-4 | TRBV5-6 | NA | CASSALQGYHEKLFF
TRBJ2-7 | TRBV29-1 | NA | CSVEDLDIYEQYF
TRBJ2-4 | TRBV5-1 | NA | CASSFRAGNPKNIQYF
TRBJ2-3 | TRBV4-1 | NA | CASSQTPKRVTDTQYF
TRBJ2-1 | TRBV7-3 | NA | CASSFGTGDHNEQFF
TRBJ1-4 | TRBV4-3 | NA | CASSQVKGRTNEKLFF
TRBJ2-7 | TRBV20-1 | NA | CSASLEGQPFYEQYF
TRBJ2-1 | TRBV29-1 | NA | CSVDNLAGGRYTDEQFF
TRBJ2-1 | TRBV7-3 | NA | CASSLDASGVTEQFF
TRBJ2-3 | TRBV27 | NA | CASSFSLAGDPDTQYF
TRBJ2-3 | TRBV4-2 | NA | CASSQGTGGGPTDTQYF
TRBJ2-7 | TRBV3-1 | NA | CASSQDRGDGYEQYF
TRBJ2-7 | TRBV10-3 | NA | CAISETGGRYEQYF
TRBJ1-1 | TRBV20-1 | NA | CSVRNLAGGTEAFF
TRBJ2-5 | TRBV7-9 | NA | CASSSPVEGETQYF
TRBJ2-1 | TRBV20-1 | NA | CSASLQGHREQFF
TRBJ2-3 | TRBV7-2 | NA | CASSLPGALNTDTQYF
TRBJ2-5 | TRBV29-1 | medium-sized | CSVEGTRQVAQYF
TRBJ1-2 | TRBV29-1 | NA | CSVEDPGPDGYTF
TRBJ2-2 | TRBV2 | NA | CASPMTGGTGELFF
TRBJ1-5 | TRBV4-3 | NA | CASSQDAATNRYQPQHF
TRBJ2-2 | TRBV24-1 | NA | CATSDGQGAINTGELFF
TRBJ2-2 | TRBV29-1 | NA | CIPSGTGQTGELFF
TRBJ2-3 | TRBV7-9 | NA | CASSSWTGAGTDTQYF
TRBJ2-1 | TRBV6-5 | NA | CASSYSGGSSYNEQFF
TRBJ1-2 | TRBV6-6 | NA | CASSFPASEYGYTF
TRBJ2-5 | TRBV12-3/TRBV12-4 | NA | CASKDPLGETQYF
TRBJ2-7 | TRBV20-1 | NA | CSARTTGTGPIYEQYF
TRBJ2-5 | TRBV5-6 | medium-sized | CASSLAGYPPTQETQYF
TRBJ1-3 | TRBV7-2 | NA | CASSFLPSHSYSGNTIYF
TRBJ2-2 | TRBV29-1 | NA | CSVAWGTYTGELFF
TRBJ1-1 | TRBV7-3 | NA | CASSLYMNTEAFF
TRBJ2-4 | TRBV29-1 | NA | CSVAGEIAKNIQYF